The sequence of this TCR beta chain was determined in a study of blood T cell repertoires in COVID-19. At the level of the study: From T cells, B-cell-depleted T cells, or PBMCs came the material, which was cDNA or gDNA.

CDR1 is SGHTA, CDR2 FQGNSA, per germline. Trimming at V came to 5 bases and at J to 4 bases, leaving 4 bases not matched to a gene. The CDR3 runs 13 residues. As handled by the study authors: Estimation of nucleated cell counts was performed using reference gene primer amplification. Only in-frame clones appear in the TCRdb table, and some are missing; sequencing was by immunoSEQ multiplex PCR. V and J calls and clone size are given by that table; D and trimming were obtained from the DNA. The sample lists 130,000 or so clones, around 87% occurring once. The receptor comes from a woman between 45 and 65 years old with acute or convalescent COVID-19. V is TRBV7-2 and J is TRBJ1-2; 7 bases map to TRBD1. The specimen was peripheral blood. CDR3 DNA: TGTGCCAGCAGCACGGGGACAGCCTATGGCTACACCTTC. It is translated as CASSTGTAYGYTF.